These 14 T cell receptor beta chains share one sample of origin, sequenced in a study of T cell responses to AZD1222 COVID-19 vaccine. The protocol was immunoSEQ multiplex PCR, while the TCRdb copy is restricted to in-frame clones and leaves out a portion. The sample lists some 140,000 clones, 91% occurring once. The source material was peripheral blood, sampled on day 0 of AZD1222 vaccination. The receptors derive from an adult in good health.

The chain is built from TRBV19 and TRBJ1-5; 8 bases are a match to TRBD1. The V segment lost 10 bases and the J segment 2 bases; nucleotides outside the gene matches: 10. The CDR3 runs to 15 residues. Germline V gene sequence: CDR1 LNHDA, CDR2 SQIVND (reference sequence). CDR3 coding DNA: TGTGCCACTACGGACAGGGCTCGAGGCAATCAGCCCCAGCATTTT. Protein product: CATTDRARGNQPQHF.

This clone was counted between two and nine times. V is TRBV7-9 and J is TRBJ2-3; D is ambiguous. This CDR3 contains 17 residues. V was clipped by 5 bases and J by 3 bases, with 21 bases between them. Germline V gene lookup returns CDR1 SEHNR and CDR2 FQNEAQ (reference sequence). The chain's CDR3 is CASSPRFGSQRTDTQYF. The CDR3, as DNA: TGTGCCAGCAGCCCCCGGTTCGGCAGTCAGAGAACAGATACGCAGTATTTT.

The CDR3 sequence: CASSWYGTDQETQYF. The CDR3 DNA is TGCGCCAGCAGCTGGTACGGGACGGATCAAGAGACCCAGTACTTC. The genes are TRBV5-1 and TRBJ2-5; D could derive from TRBD1 or TRBD2 (5 bases each). Germline V CDR1 and CDR2: SGHRS, YFSETQ. The CDR3 sequence is 15 residues long. Trimming removed 3 bases from V and 2 bases from J, with 14 bases in between.

CDR3 sequence (DNA): TGTGCCAGCAGGCTGGACAGGGGGCGGAACGAGCAGTACTTC. Translated: CASRLDRGRNEQYF. The gene calls are TRBV2 and TRBJ2-7, with TRBD1 matching 11 bases. This CDR3 comprises 14 residues. The V and J ends lost 6 bases and 5 bases, in that order; junction bases with no gene match: 6. CDR1 is SNHLY and CDR2 is FYNNEI in the germline V gene.

This rearrangement joins TRBV3-1 (or the pseudogene TRBV3-2) to TRBJ1-5; 7 bases agree with TRBD1. V was pared by 5 bases and J by 5 bases, with 12 bases of the junction left unmatched. Germline values: CDR1 LGHDT, CDR2 YNNKEL (reference sequence). The length of the CDR3 is 16 residues. CDR3 in DNA: TGTGCCAGCAGCAGGGGTTCGGGAGGGGGCGATCAGCCCCAGCATTTT. The encoded protein is CASSRGSGGGDQPQHF.

V gene TRBV19 combines with J gene TRBJ1-1, with TRBD1 identical over 8 bases. Germline assignment: CDR1 LNHDA and CDR2 SQIVND (reference sequence). The CDR3 loop spans 14 amino acids. The trim removed 4 bases at V and 11 bases at J, leaving 12 bases unmatched. CDR3 in DNA: TGTGCCAGTAGTACCGGACAGGGCAGTGCTTCGGCTTTCTTT. It encodes CASSTGQGSASAFF.

The chain carries TRBV4-3 and TRBJ2-3; D unclear. The CDR3 has 14 amino acids. V gave up 2 bases and J gave up 2 bases, with 8 bases separating them. CDR1 LGHNA and CDR2 YSLEER come from the germline V gene. CDR3 nucleotide sequence: TGCGCCAGCAGCCAACGTCTGAACACAGATACGCAGTATTTT. Encoded protein: CASSQRLNTDTQYF.

V is TRBV5-1 and J is TRBJ1-1; possible D gene TRBD1, 5 bases. V was cut by 2 bases and J by 0 bases, with 11 bases left in between. The CDR3 contains 15 residues. The germline CDR1 and CDR2 sequences are SGHRS and YFSETQ. Here the CDR3 reads CASSFGMDMNTEAFF. DNA of the CDR3: TGCGCCAGCAGCTTCGGGATGGACATGAACACTGAAGCTTTCTTT.

This clone was counted once. The V and J genes are TRBV4-1 and TRBJ1-2; tentative D call: TRBD1 (5 bases). Germline V gene sequence: CDR1 MGHRA, CDR2 YSYEKL. This CDR3 comprises 15 residues. V lost 3 bases and J 1 base, leaving 12 bases between the germline ends. The CDR3 DNA reads as TGCGCCAGCAGCCATGCAGGGAGGAGTAACTATGGCTACACCTTC. This encodes CASSHAGRSNYGYTF.

The CDR3 here is CASRESGSGNTIYF. The DNA for the CDR3 is TGTGCCAGCCGCGAAAGTGGCTCTGGAAACACCATATATTTT. This chain uses TRBV11-2 with TRBJ1-3, with D hard to call. The CDR3 contains 14 residues. V was pared by 8 bases and J by 0 bases, with 11 bases between. Germline loops: CDR1 SGHAT, CDR2 FQNNGV.

This clone has only one observation. The chain carries TRBV5-1 and TRBJ2-2; D gene ambiguous. The CDR3 runs 15 residues. V was clipped by 1 base and J by 1 base, with 8 bases between them. The germline V gene has CDR1 SGHRS and CDR2 YFSETQ. CDR3 coding DNA: TGCGCCAGCAGCTTGAGTGCAGGGAACACCGGGGAGCTGTTTTTT. Translating it yields CASSLSAGNTGELFF.

The rearrangement joins TRBV7-6 to TRBJ1-6; TRBD1 aligns across 7 bases. Trimming cost V 2 bases and J 7 bases; bases outside gene matches: 5. CDR3 size: 15 residues. CDR1 and CDR2 from the germline V gene are SGHVS and FNYEAQ. The CDR3 DNA reads TGTGCCAGCAGCTTACGGGACAGTGGGAATTCACCCCTCCACTTT. Translation: CASSLRDSGNSPLHF.

The count of this clone is one. The chain couples TRBV5-1 to TRBJ2-1; 9 bases fit TRBD2. This CDR3 has 15 residues. With V trimmed by 0 bases and J by 6 bases, 4 bases remained unmatched. Germline CDR1 is SGHRS and CDR2 is YFSETQ. CDR3 coding DNA: TGCGCCAGCAGCTTGGGAAATAGCGGGGGCAATGAGCAGTTCTTC. Translation: CASSLGNSGGNEQFF.

This clone is a singleton in its sample. The rearrangement links TRBV5-4 to TRBJ2-7, with D perhaps TRBD1 (6 bases). This CDR3 is 15 amino acids long. Trimming removed 0 bases from V and 0 bases from J, with 10 bases in between. The V gene's germline CDR1 is SGHNT and CDR2 YYREEE (reference sequence). The CDR3 is CASSLGQGSSYEQYF. The CDR3 nucleotides are TGTGCCAGCAGCTTGGGCCAGGGGAGCTCCTACGAGCAGTACTTC.